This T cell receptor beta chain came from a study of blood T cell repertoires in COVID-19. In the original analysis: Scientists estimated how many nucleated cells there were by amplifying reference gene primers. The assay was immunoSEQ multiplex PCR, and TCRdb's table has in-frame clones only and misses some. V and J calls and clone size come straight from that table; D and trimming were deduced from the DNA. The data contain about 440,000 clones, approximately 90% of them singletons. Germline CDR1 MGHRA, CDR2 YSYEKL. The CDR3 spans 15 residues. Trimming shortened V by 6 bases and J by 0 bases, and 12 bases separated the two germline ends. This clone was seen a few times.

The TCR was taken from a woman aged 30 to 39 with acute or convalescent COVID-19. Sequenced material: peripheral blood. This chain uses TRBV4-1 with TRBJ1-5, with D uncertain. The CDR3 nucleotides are TGCGCCAGCAGTTTAAGCCTGAATAGCAATCAGCCCCAGCATTTT. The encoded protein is CASSLSLNSNQPQHF.